The 16 T cell receptor beta chains in this list originate from one sample, sequenced in a study of blood T cell repertoires in COVID-19 (dated by TCRdb to between 2020 and 2021). The method was the immunoSEQ multiplex PCR assay. In TCRdb, the immuneACCESS table is reduced to in-frame sequences with V and J assigned. These tables do not hold every clone; where another copy was compared, an unresolved V gene accounts for under half, and the others remain unexplained. Across this sample there are about 240,000 clones, with about 91% seen only once. The ten largest account for 2% to 3% of the sample. Sequencing used PBMCs or T cells enriched from blood (not recorded which). The receptors were gathered from a woman in her 30s with acute COVID-19.

This clone was detected a few times. CDR3 bases: TGTGCCACCTACCAGAGGGCGGGAGGCTACACCTTC. As protein: CATYQRAGGYTF. The J gene is TRBJ1-2, the V gene TRBV27; D is undetermined. The CDR3 is made up of 12 amino acids. V was cut by 10 bases and J by 8 bases, with 17 bases left in between. The germline V gene encodes CDR1 MNHEY and CDR2 SMNVEV (reference sequence).

The CDR3, as DNA: TGCGCCAGCAGTGACGGGACAGGACTCATACATGGCTACACCTTC. Translating gives CASSDGTGLIHGYTF. The chain combines TRBV10-2 with TRBJ1-2; 8 bases map to TRBD1. This CDR3 is 15 amino acids long. V was clipped by 3 bases and J by 6 bases; unmatched bases: 9. CDR1 and CDR2 (germline): WSHSY, SAAADI.

The V and J genes are TRBV5-1 and TRBJ2-1; D might be TRBD2 (6 bases). Trimming removed 3 bases at V and 7 bases at J, with 8 bases between. This CDR3 is built from 12 residues. In germline, CDR1 is SGHRS, CDR2 YFSETQ. The CDR3 region is CASSSGGNEQFF. CDR3 in DNA: TGCGCCAGCAGCTCTGGGGGGAATGAGCAGTTCTTC.

J is TRBJ2-2 and V is TRBV5-1; the D gene is possibly TRBD2 (6 bases). Germline-derived CDR1 and CDR2 are SGHRS and YFSETQ. Trimming stripped 4 bases from V and 1 base from J, with 11 bases between. The CDR3 length is 15 residues. The CDR3 DNA reads as TGCGCCAGCAGCCACCTGCGGGGGAACACCGGGGAGCTGTTTTTT. It specifies CASSHLRGNTGELFF. Complete variable domain (other parts from reference TRBV5-1 and TRBJ2-2): KAGVTQTPRYLIKTRGQQVTLSCSPISGHRSVSWYQQTPGQGLQFLFEYFSETQRNKGNFPGRFSGRQFSNSRSEMNVSTLELGDSALYLCASSHLRGNTGELFFGEGSRLTVL.

The chain links TRBV6-5 to TRBJ1-5, with D tentatively TRBD1 (5 bases). CDR3 size: 14 residues. Trimming took 6 bases from V and 4 from J, leaving 13 bases between them. Germline-derived CDR1 and CDR2 are MNHEY and SVGAGI. The CDR3 here is CASSLTDSNQPQHF. The CDR3 bases are TGTGCCAGCAGCTTAACTGACAGTAATCAGCCCCAGCATTTT.

With respect to this clone: This same CDR3 is encoded by further DNA sequences in the sample. This chain links TRBV20-1 with TRBJ1-2; no reliable D call. The CDR3 length is 11 residues. V was pared by 4 bases and J by 0 bases, with 3 bases between. Germline V gives CDR1 DFQATT, CDR2 SNEGSKA (reference sequence). The CDR3 DNA sequence: TGCAGTGCTACGGCTAACTATGGCTACACCTTC. Translated: CSATANYGYTF.

This clone was seen just once. The gene calls are TRBV30 and TRBJ2-2; 11 nucleotides line up with TRBD2. The CDR3 spans 20 residues. Germline CDR1 reads GTSNPN; CDR2 reads SVGIG (reference sequence). After removal of 0 bases from V and 0 bases from J, the junction contained 12 bases not matched to a gene. The CDR3 reads CAWSVLGEASGGTNTGELFF. CDR3 bases: TGTGCCTGGAGTGTACTCGGTGAGGCTAGCGGGGGGACGAACACCGGGGAGCTGTTTTTT.

Regarding this clone: The junction does not match germline at one end; this may be a read error. The J gene is TRBJ2-2, the V gene TRBV3-1 (or the pseudogene TRBV3-2); possible D gene TRBD2, 6 bases. CDR1 is LGHDT, CDR2 YNNKEL, per germline (reference sequence). The CDR3 sequence is 12 residues long. The CDR3 spells CASSHLREEVFF. CDR3 in DNA: TGTGCCAGCAGCCATCTGAGGGAGGAGGTGTTTTTT.

V usage is TRBV5-1 and J usage is TRBJ1-4; 9 nucleotides agree with TRBD1. CDR1 is SGHRS, CDR2 YFSETQ, per germline. With 3 bases clipped from V and 6 bases from J, the junction kept 3 bases outside the gene matches. The CDR3 has 14 residues. The CDR3 is CASSSTGGDEKLFF. In DNA form, the CDR3 reads TGCGCCAGCAGCTCGACAGGGGGGGATGAAAAACTGTTTTTT.

The chain is built from TRBV5-4 and TRBJ2-5, with D maybe TRBD2 (6 bases). The ends were cut back, 0 bases at V and 2 bases at J, with 8 bases in the middle. Germline V lookup: CDR1 SGHNT, CDR2 YYREEE (reference sequence). The CDR3 runs to 14 residues. CDR3 loop: CASSLDAGQETQYF. The CDR3 bases are TGTGCCAGCAGCTTGGATGCGGGGCAAGAGACCCAGTACTTC.

The CDR3, as DNA: TGCGCCAGCAGCTCGCCGGGACAGCCAAGCTATGGCTACACCTTC. It specifies CASSSPGQPSYGYTF. This chain connects TRBV4-1 to TRBJ1-2; 7 nucleotides line up with TRBD1. This CDR3 spans 15 amino acids. Germline CDR1 and CDR2: MGHRA and YSYEKL. V shed 5 bases, J shed 4 bases, and the junction held 10 bases outside the gene matches.

The chain is built from TRBV4-1 and TRBJ2-7, with D possibly being TRBD1 (5 bases). Germline V gene data show CDR1 as MGHRA and CDR2 as YSYEKL. This CDR3 has 17 residues. V lost 4 bases and J lost 3, with 22 bases in between. This chain's CDR3 is CASSPQVSTSMDYEQYF. The CDR3 bases are TGCGCCAGCAGCCCACAGGTTTCGACCTCCATGGACTACGAGCAGTACTTC.

The V gene is TRBV3-1 (or the pseudogene TRBV3-2), the J gene TRBJ2-1; D is unclear. V gave up 0 bases and J gave up 5 bases, with 17 bases separating them. CDR3 length equals 17 residues. Germline CDR1 reads LGHDT; CDR2 reads YNNKEL (reference sequence). The CDR3 sequence: CASSQDQEGIFHNEQFF. The DNA of the CDR3 is TGTGCCAGCAGCCAAGACCAGGAAGGAATATTCCACAATGAGCAGTTCTTC.

The rearrangement joins TRBV2 to TRBJ2-3; 9 bases are shared with TRBD2. V dropped 4 bases and J dropped 4; count of bases not matched to a gene: 9. The CDR3 totals 16 residues. Germline CDR1 SNHLY, CDR2 FYNNEI. The DNA for the CDR3 is TGTGCCAGCAGTGCCTCATCTAGCGGGGACGCAGATACGCAGTATTTT. It codes for CASSASSSGDADTQYF.

The chain employs TRBV3-1 (or the pseudogene TRBV3-2) and TRBJ1-1; D remains unclear. This CDR3 comprises 12 residues. Germline assignment: CDR1 LGHDT and CDR2 YNNKEL (reference sequence). The V and J ends lost 4 bases and 3 bases respectively, with 6 bases between them. CDR3 coding DNA: TGTGCCAGCAGCCTCGCGGACACTGAAGCTTTCTTT. This sequence encodes CASSLADTEAFF.

V usage is TRBV7-2 and J usage is TRBJ1-1; 7 bases fit TRBD1. Germline V CDR1 and CDR2: SGHTA, FQGNSA. The CDR3 totals 15 residues. V trimming: 5 bases; J trimming: 0 bases; junction bases outside the gene matches: 6. CDR3 amino acids: CASSPTQGMNTEAFF. The CDR3 region has the DNA TGTGCCAGCAGCCCCACACAGGGGATGAACACTGAAGCTTTCTTT.